The 14 T cell receptor beta chains reported below all come from one sample, sequenced in a study of MAIT cells during Salmonella Paratyphi A infection. In TCRdb, the 5' RACE reads were re-called with MiXCR into one record per CDR3 protein. The sample yields about a thousand distinct CDR3 sequences, 20% to 25% seen once. Study-level results: MAIT cell TRBV usage was oligoclonal, favouring TRBV20 and TRBV6, and apparently unchanged by infection.

Their antigens remain unidentified. Described time point: mid-infection, around enteric fever diagnosis. Flow cytometry identified and sorted MAIT cells as Valpha7.2+ CD161+ T cells. The sequencing used MAIT cells from blood, collected at the middle sampling point of the challenge study. Receptor source: a person aged 18 to 69 who was deliberately infected with Salmonella Paratyphi A in a paratyphoid fever challenge study.

There are a few counts of this clonotype. The chain joins TRBV20-1 to TRBJ2-7; the match to TRBD1 covers 8 bases. The V gene end was trimmed by 6 bases and the J gene end by 7 bases; junction bases not matched to a gene: 20. CDR3 length equals 16 residues. Germline CDR1 and CDR2: DFQATT and SNEGSKA (reference sequence). CDR3 sequence: CSAAPNGQGWPLEQYF. CDR3 nucleotides: TGCAGTGCAGCCCCAAACGGACAGGGATGGCCTTTAGAGCAGTACTTC.

The V gene is TRBV6-1, the J gene TRBJ2-5; possibly TRBD2 for D (6 bases). The V gene lost 1 base and the J gene lost 8 bases, with 23 bases spanning the gap. The germline V gene has CDR1 MNHNS and CDR2 SASEGT. The CDR3 loop spans 17 amino acids. CDR3 sequence (DNA): TGTGCCAGCAGTGAAGAGGGTTCCGGCGGGGTGTTGACAACCCAGTACTTC. Translation gives CASSEEGSGGVLTTQYF.

This clonotype was counted between two and nine times. V is TRBV6-2 or TRBV6-3 and J is TRBJ2-1; 10 bases line up with TRBD2. The CDR3 is made up of 15 amino acids. Germline CDR1 MNHEY, CDR2 SVGEGT. V gave up 5 bases and J gave up 8 bases; unmatched junction bases: 9. The CDR3 spells CASSPGSGGADEQFF. CDR3 nucleotides: TGTGCCAGCAGTCCAGGGAGCGGGGGGGCCGATGAGCAGTTCTTC.

The J gene is TRBJ2-6, the V gene TRBV27; D is undetermined. The V end was cut by 5 bases, the J end by 1 base, with 15 bases between. This CDR3 has 17 amino acids. Per germline, CDR1 MNHEY and CDR2 SMNVEV (reference sequence). CDR3 in DNA: TGTGCCAGCAGTATCGGAACCTCTGCTTCTGGGGCCAACGTCCTGACTTTC. This translates into CASSIGTSASGANVLTF.

In its sample, this clonotype is medium-sized. The genes are TRBV20-1 and TRBJ2-1, with TRBD2 identical over 7 bases. Germline-derived CDR1 and CDR2 are DFQATT and SNEGSKA (reference sequence). This CDR3 is 15 amino acids long. J was trimmed by 4 bases and V by 0 bases; bases with no gene match: 6. CDR3 nucleotide sequence: TGCAGTGCTAGAGATCTGACTAGCAGTTACAATGAGCAGTTCTTC. Amino acid sequence: CSARDLTSSYNEQFF.

This clonotype was seen a few times. The chain joins TRBV6-5 to TRBJ2-6, with a weak D call TRBD1 (5 bases). The CDR3 covers 16 residues. CDR1 and CDR2 from the germline V gene are MNHEY and SVGAGI. V lost 2 bases, J lost 1 base, and 9 bases lay in between. CDR3 protein: CASSYNPGSGANVLTF. CDR3 DNA: TGTGCCAGCAGTTACAACCCAGGGTCTGGGGCCAACGTCCTGACTTTC.

This clonotype qualifies as medium-sized. The genes are TRBV6-4 and TRBJ2-1, with 11 nucleotides matching TRBD2. The CDR3 loop spans 15 amino acids. Germline-derived CDR1 and CDR2 are MRHNA and SNTAGT. V shed 0 bases and J 6 bases; nucleotides not matched to a gene: 1. In DNA form, the CDR3 reads TGTGCCAGCAGTGACTCTAGCGGGGGGGCCAATGAGCAGTTCTTC. As protein: CASSDSSGGANEQFF.

The chain uses TRBV6-1 and TRBJ2-2, with TRBD2 matching 7 bases. The CDR3 is 15 amino acids. V was pared by 1 base and J by 6 bases, with 5 bases of the junction left unmatched. CDR1 MNHNS and CDR2 SASEGT come from the germline V gene. Here the CDR3 reads CASSEDAAGAGELFF. The CDR3 DNA reads TGTGCCAGCAGTGAAGATGCTGCGGGAGCCGGGGAGCTGTTTTTT.

By its share, this clonotype is medium-sized. The chain recombines TRBV20-1 with TRBJ2-1, with TRBD2 matching over 7 bases. Germline CDR1 DFQATT, CDR2 SNEGSKA (reference sequence). V lost 3 bases, J lost 0 bases, and 5 bases stayed unmatched. This CDR3 is 15 amino acids long. CDR3 nucleotide sequence: TGCAGTGCTAGTGCGGGGGAAGTCTCCTACAATGAGCAGTTCTTC. The encoded protein is CSASAGEVSYNEQFF.

Turning to this clonotype: Germline and junction disagree at one end, which may indicate a read error. The chain has TRBV4-2 and TRBJ2-6; 9 bases fit TRBD2. This CDR3 comprises 15 residues. The germline V gene has CDR1 LGHNA and CDR2 YNFKEQ. In nucleotides, the CDR3 is TGTGCCAGCAGCCAAGAAGGCGGGGGGGCCTACGTCCTGACTTTC. This encodes CASSQEGGGAYVLTF.

This clonotype showed up just a few times. This chain links TRBV6-4 with TRBJ1-1; D is uncertain. Trimming cost V 2 bases and J 1 base, with 8 bases left between them. This CDR3 contains 14 residues. Germline loops: CDR1 MRHNA, CDR2 SNTAGT. As DNA, the CDR3 is TGTGCCAGCAGTGACGGGGAGGGGAACACTGAAGCTTTCTTT. Its translation is CASSDGEGNTEAFF.

The CDR3 reads CASSRAGATDTQYF. The CDR3 nucleotides read TGTGCCAGCAGCCGAGCGGGGGCCACAGATACGCAGTATTTT. This chain uses TRBV7-6 with TRBJ2-3; 8 nucleotides align to TRBD2. The CDR3 totals 14 residues. V was clipped by 5 bases and J by 2 bases; unmatched bases: 3. Germline V lookup: CDR1 SGHVS, CDR2 FNYEAQ.

This clonotype has a handful of counts. The chain carries TRBV4-3 and TRBJ2-7; D is uncertain. Trimming left V 0 bases short and J 9 bases short, with 6 bases between. The germline CDR1 and CDR2 sequences are LGHNA and YSLEER. This CDR3 is 11 amino acids long. The CDR3 sequence: CASSQDRVQYF. DNA for the CDR3: TGCGCCAGCAGCCAAGATCGTGTGCAGTACTTC.

The table lists this clonotype with a few counts. The CDR3 nucleotides are TGTGCCAGCAGTGGACTAGCGGGGGGCAATGAGCAGTTCTTC. Translated, it gives CASSGLAGGNEQFF. This sequence joins TRBV6-4 and TRBJ2-1; 13 bases map to TRBD2. This CDR3 contains 14 residues. V dropped 4 bases and J dropped 6; count of bases not matched to a gene: 0. CDR1 and CDR2 (germline): MRHNA, SNTAGT.